This passage covers 27 T cell receptor beta chains from one sample sequenced in a study of blood T cell repertoires in COVID-19. Libraries were prepared by immunoSEQ multiplex PCR; TCRdb keeps only in-frame clonotypes and omits some of them. The sample shows roughly 440,000 clones, about 91% of them seen only once. Sequenced: peripheral blood. The receptors derive from a woman between 50 and 59 years old with COVID-19, enrolled during active disease.

The chain carries TRBV28 and TRBJ2-6, with 9 bases that match TRBD1. The CDR3 is 15 amino acids. Germline CDR1 and CDR2: MDHEN and SYDVKM. V lost 3 bases, J lost 8 bases, and 5 bases stayed unmatched. This CDR3 is CASSLGQGLTNVLTF. DNA of the CDR3: TGTGCCAGCAGTTTGGGACAGGGCCTGACCAACGTCCTGACTTTC.

This chain connects TRBV2 to TRBJ2-7, with TRBD1 matching over 7 bases. This CDR3 spans 15 amino acids. In germline, CDR1 is SNHLY, CDR2 FYNNEI. Unmatched junction bases numbered 10, after V lost 6 bases and J lost 2 bases. CDR3 sequence reads: CASSPDRVRPYEQYF. The CDR3, as DNA: TGTGCCAGCAGCCCCGACAGGGTGAGGCCCTACGAGCAGTACTTC.

The chain has TRBV27 and TRBJ2-7, with TRBD2 identical over 14 bases. There are 16 residues in the CDR3. V gave up 1 base and J gave up 3 bases; unmatched junction bases: 2. CDR1 MNHEY and CDR2 SMNVEV come from the germline V gene (reference sequence). The CDR3 DNA sequence: TGTGCCAGCAGTTTATTGGGGACTAGCGGGGGCTACGAGCAGTACTTC. Translating it yields CASSLLGTSGGYEQYF.

The chain couples TRBV12-5 to TRBJ2-3; D is unresolved. From germline, CDR1 is LGHNT and CDR2 FRNRAP. The ends were cut back, 6 bases at V and 4 bases at J, with 17 bases in the middle. The CDR3 loop spans 15 amino acids. The CDR3 loop is CASGPDFPRPDTQYF. CDR3 sequence (DNA): TGTGCTAGTGGCCCTGACTTCCCTCGCCCAGATACGCAGTATTTT. Together with reference TRBV12-5 and TRBJ2-3, the CDR3 gives the full variable domain: DARVTQTPRHKVTEMGQEVTMRCQPILGHNTVFWYRQTMMQGLELLAYFRNRAPLDDSGMPKDRFSAEMPDATLATLKIQPSEPRDSAVYFCASGPDFPRPDTQYFGPGTRLTVL.

This clone was seen a few times. The genes are TRBV10-2 and TRBJ1-2; maybe TRBD1 (5 bases). Germline-derived CDR1 and CDR2 are WSHSY and SAAADI. The CDR3 runs to 14 residues. The V gene lost 3 bases and the J gene lost 8 bases, with 16 bases spanning the gap. CDR3 bases: TGCGCCAGCAGTGATCCCCCCAGGGTGGGCGGCTACACCTTC. The encoded protein is CASSDPPRVGGYTF.

The rearrangement uses TRBV6-2 or TRBV6-3 and TRBJ2-7, with TRBD1 identical over 7 bases. This CDR3 comprises 14 residues. V lost 5 bases, J lost 4 bases, and 8 bases stayed unmatched. From germline, CDR1 is MNHEY and CDR2 SVGEGT. The CDR3 sequence is CASSQTGIGYEQYF. The CDR3 coding sequence is TGTGCCAGCAGTCAGACAGGGATCGGGTACGAGCAGTACTTC.

V usage is TRBV30 and J usage is TRBJ2-6; tentative D call: TRBD1 (5 bases). The ends were cut back, 1 base at V and 0 bases at J, with 13 bases in the middle. From germline, CDR1 is GTSNPN and CDR2 SVGIG (reference sequence). The CDR3 has 17 residues. The chain's CDR3 is CAWSALGPSSGANVLTF. Here the CDR3 DNA reads TGTGCCTGGAGTGCGCTGGGGCCCAGCTCTGGGGCCAACGTCCTGACTTTC.

The J gene is TRBJ1-2, the V gene TRBV3-1 (or the pseudogene TRBV3-2), with no clear D. Between the trimmed V and J ends, which lost 4 bases and 0 bases, there was a span of 9 bases. The CDR3 extends over 14 amino acids. Per the germline V gene, CDR1 is LGHDT and CDR2 is YNNKEL (reference sequence). CDR3 bases: TGTGCCAGCAGCCCCGGGGTAGCTAACTATGGCTACACCTTC. Translation: CASSPGVANYGYTF.

This chain joins TRBV2 and TRBJ1-2; no clear D gene. The CDR3 runs 13 residues. The germline CDR1 and CDR2 sequences are SNHLY and FYNNEI. Trimming cost V 2 bases and J 4 bases, with 8 bases left between them. The CDR3 region is CASSESGRYGYTF. CDR3 DNA sequence: TGTGCCAGCAGTGAATCTGGCCGCTATGGCTACACCTTC.

This chain connects TRBV2 to TRBJ1-1; 7 bases are shared with TRBD1. CDR1 is SNHLY, CDR2 FYNNEI, per germline. J was trimmed by 0 bases and V by 7 bases; bases with no gene match: 5. CDR3 length: 14 residues. This CDR3 is CASTQDRLNTEAFF. DNA for the CDR3: TGTGCCAGCACTCAGGACAGGCTGAACACTGAAGCTTTCTTT.

For the CDR3, the DNA is TGTGCCTGGAGAATGGGTAGAGGGACTGAAGCTTTCTTT. This encodes CAWRMGRGTEAFF. V is TRBV30 and J is TRBJ1-1; D is uncertain. In germline, CDR1 is GTSNPN, CDR2 SVGIG (reference sequence). V was shortened by 3 bases and J by 5 bases, with 13 bases between the two germline ends. CDR3 length equals 13 residues.

V gene TRBV28 combines with J gene TRBJ2-7; the match to TRBD1 covers 9 bases. V lost 6 bases, J lost 5 bases, and 8 bases stayed unmatched. Germline-derived CDR1 and CDR2 are MDHEN and SYDVKM. The CDR3 extends over 14 amino acids. Here the CDR3 reads CASRLQQGADEQYF. Here the CDR3 DNA reads TGTGCCAGCAGACTTCAACAGGGGGCGGACGAGCAGTACTTC.

J is TRBJ1-1 and V is TRBV5-8; D might be TRBD1 (6 bases). V gave up 4 bases and J gave up 5 bases, with 12 bases separating them. The CDR3 is 13 residues long. Germline CDR1 and CDR2: SGHTS and YDEGEE. This chain's CDR3 is CASSKQGGTEAFF. The CDR3 DNA reads TGTGCCAGCAGCAAACAGGGAGGGACTGAAGCTTTCTTT. The full variable domain, completed using reference TRBV5-8 and TRBJ1-1, is EAGVTQSPTHLIKTRGQQATLRCSPISGHTSVYWYQQALGLGLQFLLWYDEGEERNRGNFPPRFSGRQFPNYSSELNVNALELEDSALYLCASSKQGGTEAFFGQGTRLTVV.

This clone has only one observation. For the CDR3, the DNA is TGTGCCATCCGGCGGCGCCGGGTTACCTTCGGAGAGACCCAGTACTTC. Protein product: CAIRRRRVTFGETQYF. V gene TRBV28 combines with J gene TRBJ2-5; D is unclear. Germline values: CDR1 MDHEN, CDR2 SYDVKM. This CDR3 is built from 16 residues. V was trimmed by 10 bases and J by 4 bases, leaving 25 bases between them.

This chain connects TRBV29-1 to TRBJ1-1, with D unclear. V was trimmed by 3 bases and J by 3 bases, leaving 2 bases between them. This CDR3 has 10 amino acids. Germline assignment: CDR1 SQVTM and CDR2 ANQGSEA. The CDR3 nucleotides read TGCAGCGTTGACGACACTGAAGCTTTCTTT. Protein product: CSVDDTEAFF.

The genes are TRBV18 and TRBJ1-1; D possibly corresponds to TRBD1 (6 bases). CDR3 length: 16 residues. Trimming removed 3 bases from V and 2 bases from J, with 16 bases in between. The germline V gene encodes CDR1 KGHSH and CDR2 LQKENI. In DNA form, the CDR3 reads TGTGCCAGCTCACCCCTGCACAGGGTCACCAACACTGAAGCTTTCTTT. As protein: CASSPLHRVTNTEAFF.

This chain connects TRBV19 to TRBJ2-3, with D unclear. The CDR3 contains 12 residues. Germline CDR1 and CDR2: LNHDA and SQIVND (reference sequence). V lost 5 bases to trimming and J lost 6 bases, with 9 bases between them. In nucleotides, the CDR3 is TGTGCCAGTAGTCCCCGCCGGGATACGCAGTATTTT. It is translated as CASSPRRDTQYF.

The chain employs TRBV5-1 and TRBJ1-1; D is undetermined. Germline-derived CDR1 and CDR2 are SGHRS and YFSETQ. The CDR3 has 14 amino acids. The V gene lost 1 base and the J gene lost 1 base, with 8 bases spanning the gap. CDR3 sequence (DNA): TGCGCCAGCAGCTTGTGGCAGGCGAACACTGAAGCTTTCTTT. It encodes CASSLWQANTEAFF.

The chain links TRBV9 to TRBJ2-3; possibly TRBD1 for D (7 bases). Germline V gene data show CDR1 as SGDLS and CDR2 as YYNGEE. The length of the CDR3 is 16 residues. With 6 bases removed from V and 5 bases from J, the gap between germline ends came to 22 bases. CDR3 residues: CASTGGGGATKDTQYF. The CDR3 coding sequence is TGTGCCAGCACCGGAGGGGGCGGGGCCACCAAAGATACGCAGTATTTT.

The chain joins TRBV6-5 to TRBJ2-7, with 8 bases fitting TRBD1. This CDR3 region has 16 residues. Germline V lookup: CDR1 MNHEY, CDR2 SVGAGI. V shed 8 bases, J shed 2 bases, and the junction held 14 bases outside the gene matches. The CDR3 region is CASCSYPGQVPYEQYF. CDR3 sequence (DNA): TGTGCCAGCTGTTCGTACCCGGGACAGGTCCCCTACGAGCAGTACTTC.

The V and J genes are TRBV7-8 and TRBJ2-2; 8 bases map to TRBD2. In germline, CDR1 is SGHVS, CDR2 FQNEAQ. Germline trimming cut 2 bases from V and 2 bases from J; bases unmatched to any gene: 13. This CDR3 has 19 amino acids. CDR3 nucleotide sequence: TGTGCCAGCAGCTTAATGAGCGGGGGCCCTCTTAGTAACACCGGGGAGCTGTTTTTT. Its protein product is CASSLMSGGPLSNTGELFF.

V usage is TRBV19 and J usage is TRBJ2-3, with 7 bases that match TRBD2. Germline V lookup: CDR1 LNHDA, CDR2 SQIVND (reference sequence). J gave up 2 bases and V 0 bases, and 8 bases lay outside the gene matches. The CDR3 consists of 17 residues. CDR3 residues: CASSIEGPSGSTDTQYF. The CDR3 DNA follows: TGTGCCAGTAGTATAGAGGGGCCTAGCGGATCCACAGATACGCAGTATTTT.

The gene calls are TRBV2 and TRBJ1-3; D unresolved. The CDR3 has 12 residues. Per germline, CDR1 SNHLY and CDR2 FYNNEI. V was shortened by 8 bases and J by 6 bases, with 11 bases between the two germline ends. The CDR3 nucleotides are TGTGCCAGCGGGCAGAGGGAAAACACCATATATTTT. It codes for CASGQRENTIYF.

The genes are TRBV2 and TRBJ2-1, with D possibly TRBD2 on 6 matching bases. There are 15 residues in the CDR3. CDR1 is SNHLY and CDR2 is FYNNEI in the germline V gene. V was shortened by 4 bases and J by 2 bases, with 12 bases between the two germline ends. CDR3 protein: CASSGGAGPYNEQFF. DNA for the CDR3: TGTGCCAGCAGTGGTGGCGCGGGGCCCTACAATGAGCAGTTCTTC. Together with reference TRBV2 and TRBJ2-1, the CDR3 gives the full variable domain: EPEVTQTPSHQVTQMGQEVILRCVPISNHLYFYWYRQILGQKVEFLVSFYNNEISEKSEIFDDQFSVERPDGSNFTLKIRSTKLEDSAMYFCASSGGAGPYNEQFFGPGTRLTVL.

This clone has just one count. V usage is TRBV24-1 and J usage is TRBJ2-2; 7 positions match TRBD1. CDR3 length: 16 amino acids. Germline V CDR1 and CDR2: KGHDR, SFDVKD. V dropped 3 bases and J dropped 5; count of bases not matched to a gene: 8. This CDR3 is CATSDPWTGETGELFF. CDR3 coding DNA: TGTGCCACCAGTGATCCCTGGACAGGCGAAACCGGGGAGCTGTTTTTT.

The rearrangement uses TRBV30 and TRBJ1-1; no reliable D call. The V and J ends lost 0 bases and 5 bases respectively, with 10 bases between them. Germline V gene sequence: CDR1 GTSNPN, CDR2 SVGIG (reference sequence). The length of the CDR3 is 13 residues. CDR3 nucleotides: TGTGCCTGGAGTGTAAATAGACAAACTGAAGCTTTCTTT. It is translated as CAWSVNRQTEAFF.

V gene TRBV20-1 combines with J gene TRBJ2-4; tentatively, D is TRBD1 (6 bases). The CDR3 has 13 amino acids. V was pared by 3 bases and J by 7 bases, with 13 bases between. CDR1 is DFQATT and CDR2 is SNEGSKA in the germline V gene (reference sequence). The CDR3 DNA is TGCAGTGCTAGTATCCTTGGGGGCAACATTCAGTACTTC. It specifies CSASILGGNIQYF.